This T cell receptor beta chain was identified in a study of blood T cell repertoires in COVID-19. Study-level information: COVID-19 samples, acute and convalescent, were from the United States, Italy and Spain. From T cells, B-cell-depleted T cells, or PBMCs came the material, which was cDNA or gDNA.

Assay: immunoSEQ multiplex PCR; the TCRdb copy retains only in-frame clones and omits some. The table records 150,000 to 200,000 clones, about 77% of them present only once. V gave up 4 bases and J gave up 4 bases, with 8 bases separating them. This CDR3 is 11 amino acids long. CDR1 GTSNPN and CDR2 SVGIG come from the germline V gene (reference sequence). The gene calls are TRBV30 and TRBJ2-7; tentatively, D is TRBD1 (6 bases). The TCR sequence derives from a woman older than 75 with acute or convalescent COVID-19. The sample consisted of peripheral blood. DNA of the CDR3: TGTGCCTGGATACAGGGTTACGAGCAGTACTTC. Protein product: CAWIQGYEQYF.